The rows below give T cell receptor beta chains drawn from one sample of a study of T cells after yellow fever vaccination. TCRdb reprocessed the 5' RACE reads with MiXCR, giving one entry per CDR3 protein. In the table there are about 500,000 distinct CDR3 sequences, around a sixth of which are singletons. This specimen was PBMCs, taken about 5 days after the first yellow fever vaccination. These receptors originate from a man aged 18 to 30 who received the YFV17D yellow fever vaccine. Each CDR3 is given with its conserved first and last residue. Each record gives: D gene, J gene, clone size, V gene, CDR3 DNA, CDR3 protein. D genes are given only for firm matches. Where a row states a size, it is once, few, many or the class of an expanded clone; other rows omit it.

D gene: NA; J gene: TRBJ1-1; clone size: few; V gene: TRBV5-6; CDR3 DNA: TGTGCCAGCGGATTACGGGGGAGGAACACTGAAGCTTTCTTT; CDR3 protein: CASGLRGRNTEAFF
D gene: TRBD2; J gene: TRBJ2-7; clone size: NA; V gene: TRBV7-9; CDR3 DNA: TGTGCCAGCAGCCTAGCGGGGACCCGCGAGCAGTACTTC; CDR3 protein: CASSLAGTREQYF
D gene: NA; J gene: TRBJ2-7; clone size: NA; V gene: TRBV6-2/TRBV6-3; CDR3 DNA: TGTGCCAGCAGTTTCCCGCGGGCAGGGCAGTCCGAGCAGTACTTC; CDR3 protein: CASSFPRAGQSEQYF
D gene: NA; J gene: TRBJ2-7; clone size: few; V gene: TRBV15; CDR3 DNA: TGTGCCACCAGCAGATCGGGGCGCGTCTCCTACGAGCAGTACTTC; CDR3 protein: CATSRSGRVSYEQYF
D gene: NA; J gene: TRBJ2-3; clone size: few; V gene: TRBV6-1; CDR3 DNA: TGTGCCAGCCGCCCCCCAGGGGGTCCCCGGGGGGCGCAGTATTTT; CDR3 protein: CASRPPGGPRGAQYF
D gene: TRBD1; J gene: TRBJ2-7; clone size: few; V gene: TRBV7-2; CDR3 DNA: TGTGCCAGCAGCTCCACAGGGGCCATCACTATTTACGAGCAGTACTTC; CDR3 protein: CASSSTGAITIYEQYF
D gene: NA; J gene: TRBJ1-6; clone size: few; V gene: TRBV5-1; CDR3 DNA: TGCGCCAGCAGCTTGGCTCTTCCCCCCGATTCACCCCTCCACTTT; CDR3 protein: CASSLALPPDSPLHF
D gene: TRBD1; J gene: TRBJ2-7; clone size: NA; V gene: TRBV13; CDR3 DNA: TGTGCCAGCAGCTTCCTTGTCCCGGGACAGGGATTAACAGCCTACGAGCAGTACTTC; CDR3 protein: CASSFLVPGQGLTAYEQYF
D gene: NA; J gene: TRBJ1-1; clone size: few; V gene: TRBV4-2; CDR3 DNA: TGTGCCAGCAGCCAAACGGGCCAGGGTCAAGCTTTCTTT; CDR3 protein: CASSQTGQGQAFF
D gene: NA; J gene: TRBJ2-3; clone size: few; V gene: TRBV6-2/TRBV6-3; CDR3 DNA: TGTGCCAGCAGTCGGACTTCTGGGCAAGATACGCAGTATTTT; CDR3 protein: CASSRTSGQDTQYF
D gene: NA; J gene: TRBJ1-2; clone size: few; V gene: TRBV7-2; CDR3 DNA: TGTGCCAGCAGCAACCGGGACAAGGGGCGGGATGGCTACACCTTC; CDR3 protein: CASSNRDKGRDGYTF
D gene: NA; J gene: TRBJ1-4; clone size: few; V gene: TRBV19; CDR3 DNA: TGTGCCAGTAGTATCCAGGCCTCCAATGAAAAACTGTTTTTT; CDR3 protein: CASSIQASNEKLFF
D gene: TRBD1; J gene: TRBJ2-1; clone size: few; V gene: TRBV12-3/TRBV12-4; CDR3 DNA: TGTGCCAGCACCGGGACAGGGTCATACAATGAGCAGTTCTTC; CDR3 protein: CASTGTGSYNEQFF
D gene: NA; J gene: TRBJ1-1; clone size: NA; V gene: TRBV12-3/TRBV12-4; CDR3 DNA: TGTGCCAGCAGTCCCGGGACCGAGGGGACTGAAGCTTTCTTT; CDR3 protein: CASSPGTEGTEAFF
D gene: TRBD2; J gene: TRBJ2-1; clone size: NA; V gene: TRBV11-2; CDR3 DNA: TGTGCCAGCAGCTTAGTCGCGGGGGGACATTGGAATGAGCAGTTCTTC; CDR3 protein: CASSLVAGGHWNEQFF
D gene: NA; J gene: TRBJ1-5; clone size: NA; V gene: TRBV6-1; CDR3 DNA: TGTGCCAGCAGTGAATTAACCAACTATAGCAATCAGCCCCAGCATTTT; CDR3 protein: CASSELTNYSNQPQHF
D gene: NA; J gene: TRBJ1-5; clone size: NA; V gene: TRBV24-1; CDR3 DNA: TGTGCCACCAGTGATGGTAGCAATCAGCCCCAGCATTTT; CDR3 protein: CATSDGSNQPQHF
D gene: TRBD1; J gene: TRBJ1-4; clone size: NA; V gene: TRBV6-1; CDR3 DNA: TGTGCCAGCAGTGAAAATGGGCACAGGGGAAGACATGAAAAACTGTTTTTT; CDR3 protein: CASSENGHRGRHEKLFF
D gene: TRBD2; J gene: TRBJ2-7; clone size: few; V gene: TRBV7-9; CDR3 DNA: TGTGCCAGCAGTTTGGGGGGGTCCCACGAGCAGTACTTC; CDR3 protein: CASSLGGSHEQYF
D gene: NA; J gene: TRBJ2-7; clone size: NA; V gene: TRBV7-3; CDR3 DNA: TGTGCCAGCAGCCTAGCGGGACAGGGGCCCTACGAGCAGTACTTC; CDR3 protein: CASSLAGQGPYEQYF
D gene: NA; J gene: TRBJ1-5; clone size: few; V gene: TRBV7-9; CDR3 DNA: TGTGCCAGCAGTATGACAGATAGCAATCAGCCCCAGCATTTT; CDR3 protein: CASSMTDSNQPQHF
D gene: NA; J gene: TRBJ2-5; clone size: NA; V gene: TRBV29-1; CDR3 DNA: TGCAGCGTTGAACAGGGGAACGGAGAGACCCAGTACTTC; CDR3 protein: CSVEQGNGETQYF
D gene: TRBD1; J gene: TRBJ1-5; clone size: NA; V gene: TRBV12-3/TRBV12-4; CDR3 DNA: TGTGCCAGCAGCTCCTCCCGGGACAGGGTATTGGGTCAGCCCCAGCATTTT; CDR3 protein: CASSSSRDRVLGQPQHF
D gene: NA; J gene: TRBJ1-1; clone size: few; V gene: TRBV4-1; CDR3 DNA: TGCGCCAGCAGCCAACCAGGGATGAACACTGAAGCTTTCTTT; CDR3 protein: CASSQPGMNTEAFF
D gene: NA; J gene: TRBJ2-5; clone size: NA; V gene: TRBV9; CDR3 DNA: TGTGCCAGCAGCGGACCCCCTAAGACAGGTCCGCTGCAAGAGACCCAGTACTTC; CDR3 protein: CASSGPPKTGPLQETQYF
D gene: NA; J gene: TRBJ2-3; clone size: few; V gene: TRBV7-2; CDR3 DNA: TGTGCCAGCAGATTCGGGGGTAGCACAGATACGCAGTATTTT; CDR3 protein: CASRFGGSTDTQYF
D gene: TRBD2; J gene: TRBJ2-5; clone size: few; V gene: TRBV12-3/TRBV12-4; CDR3 DNA: TGTGCCAGCAGTCCCCTCGGGGCTAGCGGAGAGACCCAGTACTTC; CDR3 protein: CASSPLGASGETQYF
D gene: NA; J gene: TRBJ2-1; clone size: NA; V gene: TRBV14; CDR3 DNA: TGTGCCAGCAGCCATGAGGGCTACTCCTACAATGAGCAGTTCTTC; CDR3 protein: CASSHEGYSYNEQFF
D gene: NA; J gene: TRBJ1-2; clone size: few; V gene: TRBV6-1; CDR3 DNA: TGTGCCAGCACTATGGGCGTTACGGACTATGGCTACACCTTC; CDR3 protein: CASTMGVTDYGYTF
D gene: NA; J gene: TRBJ2-1; clone size: few; V gene: TRBV5-5; CDR3 DNA: TGTGCCAGCAGCTTAGGAGGGGAGAAATACAATGAGCAGTTCTTC; CDR3 protein: CASSLGGEKYNEQFF
D gene: TRBD1; J gene: TRBJ1-4; clone size: NA; V gene: TRBV11-2; CDR3 DNA: TGTGCCAGCAGCTTGCTGGGACAGGGTTCAACTAATGAAAAACTGTTTTTT; CDR3 protein: CASSLLGQGSTNEKLFF
D gene: NA; J gene: TRBJ2-1; clone size: few; V gene: TRBV2; CDR3 DNA: TGTGCCAGCAGTGAGTCGGATGAGCAGTTCTTC; CDR3 protein: CASSESDEQFF
D gene: NA; J gene: TRBJ1-5; clone size: NA; V gene: TRBV28; CDR3 DNA: TGTGCCAGCAGTTCCGGGGGATCGGGCAATCAGCCCCAGCATTTT; CDR3 protein: CASSSGGSGNQPQHF
D gene: TRBD1; J gene: TRBJ1-1; clone size: once; V gene: TRBV12-3/TRBV12-4; CDR3 DNA: TGTGCCAGCAGCCGCGGACAGGGGTCTGAAGCTTTCTTT; CDR3 protein: CASSRGQGSEAFF
D gene: TRBD1; J gene: TRBJ1-4; clone size: few; V gene: TRBV4-3; CDR3 DNA: TGCGCCAGCAGCGCCGACCGGGACAGATCTGAAAAACTGTTTTTT; CDR3 protein: CASSADRDRSEKLFF
D gene: NA; J gene: TRBJ1-6; clone size: many; V gene: TRBV5-6; CDR3 DNA: TGTGCCAGCAAATACGGAGGGAATTCACCCCTCCACTTT; CDR3 protein: CASKYGGNSPLHF
D gene: NA; J gene: TRBJ2-2; clone size: NA; V gene: TRBV27; CDR3 DNA: TGTGCCAGCAATGAGACTCCACTGAACACCGGGGAGCTGTTTTTT; CDR3 protein: CASNETPLNTGELFF
D gene: NA; J gene: TRBJ1-2; clone size: few; V gene: TRBV6-6; CDR3 DNA: TGTGCCAGCAGTTACGCGCGGTATGGCTACACCTTC; CDR3 protein: CASSYARYGYTF
D gene: NA; J gene: TRBJ1-1; clone size: few; V gene: TRBV9; CDR3 DNA: TGTGCCAGCAGCGTAGCTGGACACCCGAACACTGAAGCTTTCTTT; CDR3 protein: CASSVAGHPNTEAFF
D gene: NA; J gene: TRBJ2-3; clone size: few; V gene: TRBV7-2; CDR3 DNA: TGTGCCAGCAGGCGATCTGATACGCAGTATTTT; CDR3 protein: CASRRSDTQYF
D gene: NA; J gene: TRBJ1-5; clone size: few; V gene: TRBV20-1; CDR3 DNA: TGCAGTGCTAGACAGGATAGCAATCAGCCCCAGCATTTT; CDR3 protein: CSARQDSNQPQHF
D gene: NA; J gene: TRBJ2-2; clone size: NA; V gene: TRBV29-1; CDR3 DNA: TGCAGCGTTCAGCGGGACAGCGACACCGGGGAGCTGTTTTTT; CDR3 protein: CSVQRDSDTGELFF
D gene: NA; J gene: TRBJ2-5; clone size: few; V gene: TRBV7-9; CDR3 DNA: TGTGCCAGCAGCTTACGAGGAGCCCAAAGGGGAGAGACCCAGTACTTC; CDR3 protein: CASSLRGAQRGETQYF
D gene: NA; J gene: TRBJ2-5; clone size: NA; V gene: TRBV12-3/TRBV12-4; CDR3 DNA: TGTGCCAGCAGTTTAAGGGGAAAGACCCAGTACTTC; CDR3 protein: CASSLRGKTQYF
D gene: NA; J gene: TRBJ2-5; clone size: few; V gene: TRBV19; CDR3 DNA: TGTGCCAGTAGTCCCCGGGGCTTAATTGGAGAGACCCAGTACTTC; CDR3 protein: CASSPRGLIGETQYF
D gene: NA; J gene: TRBJ1-6; clone size: NA; V gene: TRBV5-1; CDR3 DNA: TGCGCCAGCAGCTTGGTGGCAGCCAGTAATTCACCCCTCCACTTT; CDR3 protein: CASSLVAASNSPLHF
D gene: TRBD2; J gene: TRBJ2-7; clone size: few; V gene: TRBV20-1; CDR3 DNA: TGCAGTGCTAGGGGACTAGCGGGGTGGTACGAGCAGTACTTC; CDR3 protein: CSARGLAGWYEQYF
D gene: NA; J gene: TRBJ2-7; clone size: NA; V gene: TRBV5-1; CDR3 DNA: TGCGCCAGCAGCTTGGACTACTCCTACGAGCAGTACTTC; CDR3 protein: CASSLDYSYEQYF
D gene: NA; J gene: TRBJ1-1; clone size: many; V gene: TRBV12-3/TRBV12-4; CDR3 DNA: TGTGCCAGCAGTTTTCGTCGGGGAAATAAGGTTTTCTTT; CDR3 protein: CASSFRRGNKVFF
D gene: NA; J gene: TRBJ1-3; clone size: few; V gene: TRBV3-1; CDR3 DNA: TGTGCCAGCAGCCAACCAGGGGTCAGCTCTGGAAACACCATATATTTT; CDR3 protein: CASSQPGVSSGNTIYF